The 14 T cell receptor beta chains reported below all come from one sample, sequenced in a study of yellow fever vaccine responses in identical twins. TCRdb itself ran the RT-PCR reads through MiXCR, one entry per CDR3 protein. The sample includes approximately 920 distinct CDR3 sequences, 81% of them seen just once. The sample in question was T cells from blood (PBMCs), unsorted or a sorted subset (not recorded which), obtained before or after yellow fever vaccination (not recorded which). The receptors here all came from a female donor who received the yellow fever vaccine.

This clonotype was seen only once. This chain uses TRBV4-1 with TRBJ1-5; D not certain. The CDR3 is 16 amino acids. V lost 5 bases and J 0 bases, leaving 14 bases between the germline ends. Germline V gene data show CDR1 as MGHRA and CDR2 as YSYEKL. For the CDR3, the DNA is TGCGCCAGCAGCTCCGACCCCGGCTATAGCAATCAGCCCCAGCATTTT. Translation: CASSSDPGYSNQPQHF.

The V call is TRBV4-3, the J call TRBJ2-7; 9 bases align to TRBD2. The CDR3 length is 15 residues. With V trimmed by 0 bases and J by 6 bases, 6 bases remained unmatched. The germline V gene encodes CDR1 LGHNA and CDR2 YSLEER. CDR3 nucleotide sequence: TGCGCCAGCAGCCAAGATTTAGCGGGAGACTCCGAGCAGTACTTC. Translating gives CASSQDLAGDSEQYF.

This sequence joins TRBV15 and TRBJ1-5; 7 bases are shared with TRBD1. The CDR3 is 15 residues long. Germline V lookup: CDR1 LNHNV, CDR2 YYDKDF (reference sequence). After removal of 1 base from V and 1 base from J, the junction contained 1 base not matched to a gene. The CDR3 nucleotides are TGTGCCACCAGCAGAGCCAGGGGGAGCAATCAGCCCCAGCATTTT. As protein: CATSRARGSNQPQHF.

The chain employs TRBV6-4 and TRBJ2-3, with D tentatively TRBD1 (5 bases). The CDR3 contains 13 residues. Germline V lookup: CDR1 MRHNA, CDR2 SNTAGT. Trimming took off 0 bases at V and 11 bases at J, with 12 bases between the two ends. DNA for the CDR3: TGTGCCAGCAGTGACTCCAGTGCCAGGGAGCAGTATTTT. Translating gives CASSDSSAREQYF.

This clonotype has only a few counts. The V call is TRBV30, the J call TRBJ1-2; perhaps TRBD1 as D (6 bases). Germline values: CDR1 GTSNPN, CDR2 SVGIG (reference sequence). The CDR3 has 10 residues. The germline V and J ends were trimmed by 6 bases and 6 bases, with 8 bases remaining between them. CDR3 sequence reads: CACSGDGYTF. The CDR3 DNA sequence: TGTGCCTGCTCAGGGGATGGCTACACCTTC.

The rearrangement links TRBV4-2 to TRBJ1-1; no firm D call. CDR1 and CDR2 from the germline V gene are LGHNA and YNFKEQ. The CDR3 has 16 residues. V gave up 4 bases and J gave up 3 bases, with 18 bases separating them. DNA of the CDR3: TGTGCCAGCAGCCCACGCGGAGTAGCTGTGTACACTGAAGCTTTCTTT. This sequence encodes CASSPRGVAVYTEAFF.

This sequence joins TRBV11-1 and TRBJ1-2; tentative D call: TRBD1 (5 bases). The CDR3 consists of 14 residues. Germline values: CDR1 SGHAT, CDR2 FQDESV (reference sequence). Trimming left V 5 bases short and J 0 bases short, with 10 bases between. In DNA, the CDR3 is TGTGCCAGCAGCGAGACAGCGACTAACTATGGCTACACCTTC. Translation gives CASSETATNYGYTF.

By share, this clonotype ranks as large. The chain recombines TRBV4-3 with TRBJ1-1; D is uncertain. The V gene lost 0 bases and the J gene lost 6 bases, with 14 bases spanning the gap. Germline V gene data show CDR1 as LGHNA and CDR2 as YSLEER. The CDR3 is 15 amino acids. The CDR3 DNA sequence: TGCGCCAGCAGCCAAGATAGTCTGGGTCAGGCTGAAGCTTTCTTT. This sequence encodes CASSQDSLGQAEAFF.

The gene calls are TRBV9 and TRBJ2-3, with a possible D match to TRBD2 (5 bases). From germline, CDR1 is SGDLS and CDR2 YYNGEE. V was trimmed by 4 bases and J by 5 bases, leaving 11 bases between them. The CDR3 has 13 amino acids. Written as DNA, the CDR3 is TGTGCCAGCAGCCAAATAGGAGGAGATACGCAGTATTTT. Residues: CASSQIGGDTQYF.

The V and J genes are TRBV6-1 and TRBJ2-7; D remains ambiguous. Germline CDR1 reads MNHNS; CDR2 reads SASEGT. V was trimmed by 4 bases and J by 0 bases, leaving 4 bases between them. CDR3 length: 12 residues. CDR3: CASSGRSYEQYF. The DNA for the CDR3 is TGTGCCAGCAGTGGTCGCTCCTACGAGCAGTACTTC.

This clonotype was observed once. The chain combines TRBV11-3 with TRBJ2-1, with D possibly matching TRBD2 (6 bases). From germline, CDR1 is SGHNT and CDR2 YENEEA. The CDR3 sequence is 14 residues long. V was trimmed by 4 bases and J by 8 bases, leaving 15 bases between them. Here the CDR3 reads CASSSGAGSDEQFF. CDR3 in DNA: TGTGCCAGCAGCTCGGGAGCGGGCTCGGATGAGCAGTTCTTC.

The chain recombines TRBV11-3 with TRBJ1-1, with D unresolved. Germline CDR1 SGHNT, CDR2 YENEEA. Trimming stripped 1 base from V and 8 bases from J, with 5 bases between. The CDR3 spans 11 residues. The CDR3 loop is CASSLGGEAFF. In DNA, the CDR3 is TGTGCCAGCAGCTTAGGAGGCGAAGCTTTCTTT.

V and J are TRBV7-9 and TRBJ2-1, with no clear D. Looked up from germline, CDR1 is SEHNR and CDR2 is FQNEAQ (reference sequence). V was clipped by 7 bases and J by 8 bases, with 12 bases between them. There are 12 residues in the CDR3. The CDR3 sequence: CASTLELDEQFF. CDR3 sequence (DNA): TGTGCCAGCACCCTGGAATTAGATGAGCAGTTCTTC. Supplemented by reference TRBV7-9 and TRBJ2-1, the full variable domain reads DTGVSQNPRHKITKRGQNVTFRCDPISEHNRLYWYRQTLGQGPEFLTYFQNEAQLEKSRLLSDRFSAERPKGSFSTLEIQRTEQGDSAMYLCASTLELDEQFFGPGTRLTVL.

This clonotype is a singleton in its sample. The V call is TRBV11-1, the J call TRBJ1-1, with D perhaps TRBD1 (6 bases). Trimming removed 6 bases at V and 0 bases at J, with 14 bases between. This CDR3 comprises 15 residues. Germline loops: CDR1 SGHAT, CDR2 FQDESV (reference sequence). The CDR3 DNA reads as TGTGCCAGCAGTCATATGGACAGCCTGAACACTGAAGCTTTCTTT. Translated, it gives CASSHMDSLNTEAFF. The full variable domain, completed using reference TRBV11-1 and TRBJ1-1, is EAEVAQSPRYKITEKSQAVAFWCDPISGHATLYWYRQILGQGPELLVQFQDESVVDDSQLPKDRFSAERLKGVDSTLKIQPAELGDSAMYLCASSHMDSLNTEAFFGQGTRLTVV.